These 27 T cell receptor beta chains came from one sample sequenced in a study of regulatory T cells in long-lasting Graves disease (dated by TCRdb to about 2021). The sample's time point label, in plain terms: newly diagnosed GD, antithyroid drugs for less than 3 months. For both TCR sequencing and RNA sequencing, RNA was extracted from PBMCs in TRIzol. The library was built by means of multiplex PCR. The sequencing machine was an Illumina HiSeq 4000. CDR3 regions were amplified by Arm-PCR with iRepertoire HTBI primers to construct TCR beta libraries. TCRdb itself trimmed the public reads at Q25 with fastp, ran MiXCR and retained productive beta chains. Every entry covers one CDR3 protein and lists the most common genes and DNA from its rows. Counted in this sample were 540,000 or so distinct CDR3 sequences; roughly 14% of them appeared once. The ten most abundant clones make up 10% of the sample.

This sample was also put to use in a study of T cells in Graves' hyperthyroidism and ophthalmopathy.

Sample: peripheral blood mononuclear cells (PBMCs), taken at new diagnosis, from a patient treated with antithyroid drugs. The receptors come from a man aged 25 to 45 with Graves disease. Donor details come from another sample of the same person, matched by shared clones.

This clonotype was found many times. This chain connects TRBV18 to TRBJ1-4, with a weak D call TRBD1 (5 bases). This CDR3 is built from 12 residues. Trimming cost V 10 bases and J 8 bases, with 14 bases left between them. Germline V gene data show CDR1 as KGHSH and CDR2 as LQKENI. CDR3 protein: CATSLGGEKLFF. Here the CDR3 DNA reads TGTGCCACCTCCCTTGGGGGGGAAAAACTGTTTTTT.

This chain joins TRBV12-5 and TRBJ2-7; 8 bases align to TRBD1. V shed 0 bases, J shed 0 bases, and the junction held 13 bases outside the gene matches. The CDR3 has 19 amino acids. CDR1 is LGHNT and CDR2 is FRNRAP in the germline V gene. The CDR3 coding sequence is TGTGCTAGTGGTTTGGTATTATGGGGACAGGCACCTAGCTCCTACGAGCAGTACTTC. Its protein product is CASGLVLWGQAPSSYEQYF.

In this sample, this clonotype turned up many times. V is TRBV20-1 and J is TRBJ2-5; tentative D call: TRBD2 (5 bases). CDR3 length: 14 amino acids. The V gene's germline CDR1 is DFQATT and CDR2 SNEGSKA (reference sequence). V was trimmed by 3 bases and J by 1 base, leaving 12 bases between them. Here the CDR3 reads CSARRSSVQETQYF. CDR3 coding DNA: TGCAGTGCTAGGAGGAGTAGCGTCCAAGAGACCCAGTACTTC.

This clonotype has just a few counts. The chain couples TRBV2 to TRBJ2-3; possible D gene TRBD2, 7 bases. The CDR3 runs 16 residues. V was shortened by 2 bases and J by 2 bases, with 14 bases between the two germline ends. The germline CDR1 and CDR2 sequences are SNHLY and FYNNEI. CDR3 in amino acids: CASSEWGGGLTDTQYF. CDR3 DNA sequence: TGTGCCAGCAGTGAATGGGGGGGGGGCCTCACAGATACGCAGTATTTT.

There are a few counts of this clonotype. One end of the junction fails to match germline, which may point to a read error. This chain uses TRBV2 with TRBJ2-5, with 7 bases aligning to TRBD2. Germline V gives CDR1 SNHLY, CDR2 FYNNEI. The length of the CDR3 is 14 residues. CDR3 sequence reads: CASSGAGYQETQYF. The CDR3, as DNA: TGTGCCAGCAGCGGAGCGGGATATCAAGAGACTCAGTACTTC.

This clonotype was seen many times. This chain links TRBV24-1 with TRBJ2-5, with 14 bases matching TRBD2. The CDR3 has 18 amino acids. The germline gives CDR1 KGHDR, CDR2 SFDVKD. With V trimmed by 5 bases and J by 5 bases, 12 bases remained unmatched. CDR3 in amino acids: CATSVNRGLAGGPETQYF. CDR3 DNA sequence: TGTGCCACCAGTGTCAACCGCGGACTAGCGGGAGGTCCGGAGACCCAGTACTTC.

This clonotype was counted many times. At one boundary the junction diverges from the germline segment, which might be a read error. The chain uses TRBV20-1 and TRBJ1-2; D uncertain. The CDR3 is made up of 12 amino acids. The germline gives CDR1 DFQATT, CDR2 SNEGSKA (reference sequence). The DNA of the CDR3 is TGCAGTGCCAGAGAGGGATACGATGGCTACACCTTC. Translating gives CSAREGYDGYTF.

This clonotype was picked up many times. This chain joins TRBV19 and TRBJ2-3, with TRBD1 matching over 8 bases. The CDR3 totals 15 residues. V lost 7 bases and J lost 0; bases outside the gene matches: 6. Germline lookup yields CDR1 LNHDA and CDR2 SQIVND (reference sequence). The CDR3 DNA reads TGTGCCAGTACCCTCCGGGACAGGAGCACAGATACGCAGTATTTT. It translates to CASTLRDRSTDTQYF.

The CDR3 region has the DNA TGTGCCAGCAGCCCGCATGGGGGGAACACTGAAGCTTTCTTT. Amino acid sequence: CASSPHGGNTEAFF. The chain employs TRBV7-6 and TRBJ1-1; D possibly corresponds to TRBD1 (5 bases). Germline V gives CDR1 SGHVS, CDR2 FNYEAQ. The V end lost 5 bases, the J end lost 1 base, and 11 bases lay between the germline ends. The CDR3 covers 14 residues.

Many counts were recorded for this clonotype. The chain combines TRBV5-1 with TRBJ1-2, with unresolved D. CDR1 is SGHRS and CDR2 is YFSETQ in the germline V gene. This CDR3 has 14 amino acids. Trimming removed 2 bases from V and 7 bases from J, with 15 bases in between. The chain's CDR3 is CASSFPEGNSGYTF. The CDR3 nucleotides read TGCGCCAGCAGCTTCCCGGAAGGGAATAGTGGCTACACCTTC.

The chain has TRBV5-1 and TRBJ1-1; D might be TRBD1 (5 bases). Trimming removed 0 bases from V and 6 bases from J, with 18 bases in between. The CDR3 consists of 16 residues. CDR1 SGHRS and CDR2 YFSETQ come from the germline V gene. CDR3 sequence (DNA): TGCGCCAGCAGCTTGGTCCCCCCAGGGATCGTCTCTGAAGCTTTCTTT. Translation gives CASSLVPPGIVSEAFF.

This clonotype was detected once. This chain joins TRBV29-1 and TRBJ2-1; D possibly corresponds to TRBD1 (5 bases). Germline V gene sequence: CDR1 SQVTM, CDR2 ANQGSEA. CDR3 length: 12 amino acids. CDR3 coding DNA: TGCATCGTAGCCCCAGGGTCGGAGAGGCAGTTCTTC. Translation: CIVAPGSERQFF.

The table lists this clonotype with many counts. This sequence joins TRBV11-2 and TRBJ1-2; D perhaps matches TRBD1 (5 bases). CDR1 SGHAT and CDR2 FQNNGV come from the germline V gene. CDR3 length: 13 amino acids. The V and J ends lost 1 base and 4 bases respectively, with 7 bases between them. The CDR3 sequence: CASSLGQSYGYTF. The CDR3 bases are TGTGCCAGCAGCTTAGGACAGAGCTATGGCTACACCTTC.

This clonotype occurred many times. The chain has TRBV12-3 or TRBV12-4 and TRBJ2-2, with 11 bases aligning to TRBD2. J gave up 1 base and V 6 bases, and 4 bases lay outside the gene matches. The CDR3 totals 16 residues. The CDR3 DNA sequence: TGTGCCAGCAGCCCTACTAGCGGGAGGAACACCGGGGAGCTGTTTTTT. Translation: CASSPTSGRNTGELFF.

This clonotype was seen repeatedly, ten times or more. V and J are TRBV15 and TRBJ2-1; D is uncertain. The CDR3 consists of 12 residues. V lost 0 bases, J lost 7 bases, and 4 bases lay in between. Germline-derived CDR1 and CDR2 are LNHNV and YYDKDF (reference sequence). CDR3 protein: CATSRDRNEQFF. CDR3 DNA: TGTGCCACCAGCAGAGATAGGAATGAGCAGTTCTTC.

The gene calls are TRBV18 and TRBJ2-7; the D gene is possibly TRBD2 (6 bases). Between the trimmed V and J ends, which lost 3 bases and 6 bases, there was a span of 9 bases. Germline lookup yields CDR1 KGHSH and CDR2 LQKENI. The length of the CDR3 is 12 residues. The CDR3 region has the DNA TGTGCCAGCTCACCTGGAGGGCCCGAGCAGTACTTC. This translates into CASSPGGPEQYF.

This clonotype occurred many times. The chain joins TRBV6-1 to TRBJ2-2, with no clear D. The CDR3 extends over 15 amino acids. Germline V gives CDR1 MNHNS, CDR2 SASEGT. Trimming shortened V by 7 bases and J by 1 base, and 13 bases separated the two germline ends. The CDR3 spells CASMPVPENTGELFF. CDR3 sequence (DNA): TGTGCCAGCATGCCGGTTCCTGAGAACACCGGGGAGCTGTTTTTT.

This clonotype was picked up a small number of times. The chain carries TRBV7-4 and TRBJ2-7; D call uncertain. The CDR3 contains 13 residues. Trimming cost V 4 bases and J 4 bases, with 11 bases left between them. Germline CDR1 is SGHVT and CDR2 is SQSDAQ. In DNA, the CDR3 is TGTGCCAGCAGCTCATCCGACTTATACGAGCAGTACTTC. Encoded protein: CASSSSDLYEQYF.

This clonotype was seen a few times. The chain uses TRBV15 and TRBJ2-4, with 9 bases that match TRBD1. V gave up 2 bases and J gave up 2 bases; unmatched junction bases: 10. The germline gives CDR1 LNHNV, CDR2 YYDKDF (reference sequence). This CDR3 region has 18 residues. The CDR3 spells CATSRYRDRALSKNIQYF. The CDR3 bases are TGTGCCACCAGCAGATACCGGGACAGGGCCCTTTCCAAAAACATTCAGTACTTC.

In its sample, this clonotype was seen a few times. The CDR3 DNA follows: TGTGCCACTTCCGACAGGGAAGTTTCACCCCTCCACTTT. It encodes CATSDREVSPLHF. The chain has TRBV19 and TRBJ1-6, with 7 bases fitting TRBD1. This CDR3 comprises 13 residues. Germline V CDR1 and CDR2: LNHDA, SQIVND (reference sequence). The V segment lost 10 bases and the J segment 9 bases; nucleotides outside the gene matches: 9.

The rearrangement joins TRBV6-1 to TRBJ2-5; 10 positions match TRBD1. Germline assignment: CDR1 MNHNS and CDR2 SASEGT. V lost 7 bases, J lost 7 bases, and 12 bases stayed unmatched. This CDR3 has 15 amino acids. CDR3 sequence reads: CASTRDPTGGRTQYF. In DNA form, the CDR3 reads TGTGCCAGCACCAGAGACCCGACAGGGGGCCGGACCCAGTACTTC.

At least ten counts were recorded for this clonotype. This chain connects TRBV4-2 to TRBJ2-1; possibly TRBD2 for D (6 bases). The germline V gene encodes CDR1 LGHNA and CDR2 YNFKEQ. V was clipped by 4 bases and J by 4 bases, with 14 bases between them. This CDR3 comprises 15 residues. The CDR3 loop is CASSPREDGYNEQFF. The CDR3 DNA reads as TGTGCCAGCAGCCCCAGGGAGGATGGTTACAATGAGCAGTTCTTC.

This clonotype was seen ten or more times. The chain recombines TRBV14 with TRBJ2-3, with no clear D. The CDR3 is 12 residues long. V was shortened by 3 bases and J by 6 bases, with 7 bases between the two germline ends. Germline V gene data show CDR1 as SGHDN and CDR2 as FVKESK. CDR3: CASSQWPDTQYF. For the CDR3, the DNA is TGTGCCAGCAGCCAGTGGCCTGATACGCAGTATTTT.

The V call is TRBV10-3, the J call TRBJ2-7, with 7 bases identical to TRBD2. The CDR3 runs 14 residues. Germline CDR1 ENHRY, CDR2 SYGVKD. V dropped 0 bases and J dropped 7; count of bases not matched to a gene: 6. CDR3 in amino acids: CAISESLDSGEQYF. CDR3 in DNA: TGTGCCATCAGTGAGTCGCTGGATAGCGGGGAGCAGTACTTC.

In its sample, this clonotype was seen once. The CDR3 DNA sequence: TGTGCCAGTAGTATAGTTGGGGGGGCGAACACCGGGGAGCTGTTTTTT. Encoded protein: CASSIVGGANTGELFF. The chain uses TRBV19 and TRBJ2-2; 7 nucleotides align to TRBD2. This CDR3 contains 16 residues. The junction had 2 bases not matched to a gene; V was cut back by 1 base and J by 0 bases. The germline V gene encodes CDR1 LNHDA and CDR2 SQIVND (reference sequence).

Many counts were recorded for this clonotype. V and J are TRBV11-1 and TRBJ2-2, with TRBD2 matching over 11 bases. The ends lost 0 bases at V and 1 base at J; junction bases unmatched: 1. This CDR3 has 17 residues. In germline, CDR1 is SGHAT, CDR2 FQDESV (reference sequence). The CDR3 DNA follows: TGTGCCAGCAGCTTAGCAGGACTAGCGGGGAACACCGGGGAGCTGTTTTTT. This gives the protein CASSLAGLAGNTGELFF. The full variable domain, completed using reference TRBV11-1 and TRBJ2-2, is EAEVAQSPRYKITEKSQAVAFWCDPISGHATLYWYRQILGQGPELLVQFQDESVVDDSQLPKDRFSAERLKGVDSTLKIQPAELGDSAMYLCASSLAGLAGNTGELFFGEGSRLTVL.

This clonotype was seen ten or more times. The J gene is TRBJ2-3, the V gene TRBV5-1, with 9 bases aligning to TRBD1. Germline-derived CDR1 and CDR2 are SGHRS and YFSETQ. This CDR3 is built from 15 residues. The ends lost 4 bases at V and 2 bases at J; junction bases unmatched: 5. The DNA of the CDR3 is TGCGCCAGCAGCGGCGGGACAGGGCACACAGATACGCAGTATTTT. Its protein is CASSGGTGHTDTQYF.